The clone carrying this T cell receptor (beta chain) occurred a few times. Its antigen is as yet unknown. All of the isolated RNA was reverse transcribed, so expressed TCRB transcripts were sequenced. The repertoire was sequenced with immunoSEQ multiplex PCR; TCRdb's copy has only in-frame clones and lacks some. The table includes under 800,000 clones, about 14% detected once. This specimen comes from a study of beta chain features in type 1 diabetes. Study-wide results and caveats: A moderate, significant TCRB CDR3 shortening appeared in type 1 diabetes across four CD4+ subsets.

V was trimmed by 6 bases and J by 2 bases, leaving 10 bases between them. CDR1 is LNHDA and CDR2 is SQIVND in the germline V gene (reference sequence). This CDR3 contains 13 residues. V usage is TRBV19 and J usage is TRBJ1-1; D may be TRBD1 (5 bases). The receptor was derived from a man aged 18 to 30 in good health. The sequenced sample consisted of naive CD4+ T cells from blood. The CDR3 region is CASSDQGNTEAFF. CDR3 nucleotide sequence: TGTGCCAGTAGCGACCAGGGCAACACTGAAGCTTTCTTT.